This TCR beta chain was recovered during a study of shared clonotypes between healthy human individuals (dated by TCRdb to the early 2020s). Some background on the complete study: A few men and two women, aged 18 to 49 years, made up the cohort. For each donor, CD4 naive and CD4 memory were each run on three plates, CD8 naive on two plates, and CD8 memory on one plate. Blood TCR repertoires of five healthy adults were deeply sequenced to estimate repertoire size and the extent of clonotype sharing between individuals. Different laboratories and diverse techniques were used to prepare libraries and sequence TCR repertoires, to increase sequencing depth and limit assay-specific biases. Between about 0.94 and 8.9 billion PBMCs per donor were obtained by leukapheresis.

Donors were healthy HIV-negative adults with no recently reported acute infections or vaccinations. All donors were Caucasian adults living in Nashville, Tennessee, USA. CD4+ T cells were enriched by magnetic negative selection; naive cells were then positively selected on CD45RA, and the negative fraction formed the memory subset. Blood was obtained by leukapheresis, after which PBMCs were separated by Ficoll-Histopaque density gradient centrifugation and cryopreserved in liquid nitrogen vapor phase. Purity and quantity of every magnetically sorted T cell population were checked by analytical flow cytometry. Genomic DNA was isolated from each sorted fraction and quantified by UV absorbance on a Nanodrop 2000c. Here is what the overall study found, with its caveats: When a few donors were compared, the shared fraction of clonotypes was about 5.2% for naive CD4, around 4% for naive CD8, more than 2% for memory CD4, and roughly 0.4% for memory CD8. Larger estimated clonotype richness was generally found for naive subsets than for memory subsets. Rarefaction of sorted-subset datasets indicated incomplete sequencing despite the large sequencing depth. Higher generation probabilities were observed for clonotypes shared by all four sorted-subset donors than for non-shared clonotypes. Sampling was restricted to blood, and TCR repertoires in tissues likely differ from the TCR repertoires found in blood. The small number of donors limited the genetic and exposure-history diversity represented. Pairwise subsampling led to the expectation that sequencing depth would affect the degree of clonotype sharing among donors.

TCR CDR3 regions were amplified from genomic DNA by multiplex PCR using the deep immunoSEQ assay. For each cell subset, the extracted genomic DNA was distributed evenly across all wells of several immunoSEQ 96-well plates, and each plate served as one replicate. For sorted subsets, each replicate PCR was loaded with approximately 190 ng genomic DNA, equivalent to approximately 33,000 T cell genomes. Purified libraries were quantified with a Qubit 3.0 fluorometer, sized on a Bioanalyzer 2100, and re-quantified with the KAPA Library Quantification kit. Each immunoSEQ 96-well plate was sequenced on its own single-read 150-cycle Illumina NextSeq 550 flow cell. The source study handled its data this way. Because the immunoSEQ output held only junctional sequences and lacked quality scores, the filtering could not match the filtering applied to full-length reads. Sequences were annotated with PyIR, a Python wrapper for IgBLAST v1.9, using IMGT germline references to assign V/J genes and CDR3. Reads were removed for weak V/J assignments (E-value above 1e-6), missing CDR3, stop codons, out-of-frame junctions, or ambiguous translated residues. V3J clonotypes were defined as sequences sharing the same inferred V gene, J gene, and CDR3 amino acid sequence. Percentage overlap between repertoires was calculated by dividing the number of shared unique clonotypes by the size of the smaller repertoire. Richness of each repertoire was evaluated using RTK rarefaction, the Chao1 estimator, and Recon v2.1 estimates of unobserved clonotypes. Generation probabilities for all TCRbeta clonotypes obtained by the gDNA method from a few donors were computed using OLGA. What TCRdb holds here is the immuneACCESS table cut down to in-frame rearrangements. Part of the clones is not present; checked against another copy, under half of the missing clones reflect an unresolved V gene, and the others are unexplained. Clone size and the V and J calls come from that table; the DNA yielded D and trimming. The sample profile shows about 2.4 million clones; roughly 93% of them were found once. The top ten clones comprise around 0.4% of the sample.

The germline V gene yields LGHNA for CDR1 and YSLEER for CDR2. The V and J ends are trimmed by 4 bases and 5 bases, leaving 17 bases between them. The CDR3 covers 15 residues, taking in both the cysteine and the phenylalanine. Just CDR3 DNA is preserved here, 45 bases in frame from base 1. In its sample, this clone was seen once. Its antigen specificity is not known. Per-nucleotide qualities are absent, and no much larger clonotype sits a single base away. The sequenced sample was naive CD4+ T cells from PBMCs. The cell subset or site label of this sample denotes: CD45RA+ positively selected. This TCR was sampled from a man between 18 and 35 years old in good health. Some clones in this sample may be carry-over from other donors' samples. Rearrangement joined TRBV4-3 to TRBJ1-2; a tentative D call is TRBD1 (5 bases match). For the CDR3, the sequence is CASSPGGGRIYGYTF. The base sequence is TGCGCCAGCAGCCCCGGCGGGGGGAGGATTTATGGCTACACCTTC.